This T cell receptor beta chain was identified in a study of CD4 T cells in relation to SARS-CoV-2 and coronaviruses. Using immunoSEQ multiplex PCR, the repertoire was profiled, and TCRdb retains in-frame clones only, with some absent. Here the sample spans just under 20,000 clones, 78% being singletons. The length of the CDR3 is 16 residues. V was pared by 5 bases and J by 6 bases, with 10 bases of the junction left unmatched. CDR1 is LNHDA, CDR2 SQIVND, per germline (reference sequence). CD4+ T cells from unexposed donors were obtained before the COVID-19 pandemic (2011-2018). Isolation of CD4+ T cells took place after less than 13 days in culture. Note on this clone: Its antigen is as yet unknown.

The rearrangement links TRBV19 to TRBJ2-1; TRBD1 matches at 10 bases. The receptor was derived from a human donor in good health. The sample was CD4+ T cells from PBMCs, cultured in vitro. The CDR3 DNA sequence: TGTGCCAGTAGTGTCGACGACAGGGGGCTGGGCAATGAGCAGTTCTTC. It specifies CASSVDDRGLGNEQFF.